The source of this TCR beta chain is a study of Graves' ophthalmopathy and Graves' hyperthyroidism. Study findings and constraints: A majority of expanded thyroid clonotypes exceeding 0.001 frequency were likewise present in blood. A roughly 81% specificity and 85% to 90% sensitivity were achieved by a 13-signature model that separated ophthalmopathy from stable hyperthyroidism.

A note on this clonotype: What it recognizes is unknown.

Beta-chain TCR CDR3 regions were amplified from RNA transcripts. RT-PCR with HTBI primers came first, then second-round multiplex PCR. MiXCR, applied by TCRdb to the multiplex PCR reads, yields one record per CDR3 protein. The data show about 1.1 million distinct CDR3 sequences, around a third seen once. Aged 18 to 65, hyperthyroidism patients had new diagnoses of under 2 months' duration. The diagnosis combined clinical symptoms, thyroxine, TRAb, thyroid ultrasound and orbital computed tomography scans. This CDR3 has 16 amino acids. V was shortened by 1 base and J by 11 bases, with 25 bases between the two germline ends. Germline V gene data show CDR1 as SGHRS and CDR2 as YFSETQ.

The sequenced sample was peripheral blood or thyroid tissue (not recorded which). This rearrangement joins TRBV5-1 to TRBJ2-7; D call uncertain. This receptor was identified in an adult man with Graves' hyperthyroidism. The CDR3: CASSLYRTETRLRKYF. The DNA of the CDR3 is TGCGCCAGCAGCTTGTATCGAACAGAAACCCGCCTTAGGAAGTACTTC.